This T cell receptor beta chain was recovered during a study of cytomegalovirus exposure and HLA in healthy donors. To note about this clone: Antigen: not known.

60 Vbeta and 13 Jbeta primers were used in PCR. The data were produced by immunoSEQ multiplex PCR, yet TCRdb's version contains in-frame clones alone and is incomplete. The data contain about 160,000 clones, about 88% of them singletons. Findings and limits, study-wide: An analysis was carried out later, and it reportedly showed fewer N-insertions in an Asian-associated ancestry cluster than the approximately 670-donor mean.

V shed 0 bases and J 16 bases; nucleotides not matched to a gene: 6. CDR1 and CDR2 from the germline V gene are MNHEY and SVGAGI. The CDR3 consists of 14 residues. This receptor was taken from a woman in her late teens or twenties in good health and CMV-seronegative. Sequencing was carried out using PBMCs. This sequence joins TRBV6-5 and TRBJ2-1, with 13 bases that match TRBD2. Here the CDR3 reads CASSYSTSGGGQFF. CDR3 in DNA: TGTGCCAGCAGTTACTCTACTAGCGGGGGGGGTCAATTCTTC.